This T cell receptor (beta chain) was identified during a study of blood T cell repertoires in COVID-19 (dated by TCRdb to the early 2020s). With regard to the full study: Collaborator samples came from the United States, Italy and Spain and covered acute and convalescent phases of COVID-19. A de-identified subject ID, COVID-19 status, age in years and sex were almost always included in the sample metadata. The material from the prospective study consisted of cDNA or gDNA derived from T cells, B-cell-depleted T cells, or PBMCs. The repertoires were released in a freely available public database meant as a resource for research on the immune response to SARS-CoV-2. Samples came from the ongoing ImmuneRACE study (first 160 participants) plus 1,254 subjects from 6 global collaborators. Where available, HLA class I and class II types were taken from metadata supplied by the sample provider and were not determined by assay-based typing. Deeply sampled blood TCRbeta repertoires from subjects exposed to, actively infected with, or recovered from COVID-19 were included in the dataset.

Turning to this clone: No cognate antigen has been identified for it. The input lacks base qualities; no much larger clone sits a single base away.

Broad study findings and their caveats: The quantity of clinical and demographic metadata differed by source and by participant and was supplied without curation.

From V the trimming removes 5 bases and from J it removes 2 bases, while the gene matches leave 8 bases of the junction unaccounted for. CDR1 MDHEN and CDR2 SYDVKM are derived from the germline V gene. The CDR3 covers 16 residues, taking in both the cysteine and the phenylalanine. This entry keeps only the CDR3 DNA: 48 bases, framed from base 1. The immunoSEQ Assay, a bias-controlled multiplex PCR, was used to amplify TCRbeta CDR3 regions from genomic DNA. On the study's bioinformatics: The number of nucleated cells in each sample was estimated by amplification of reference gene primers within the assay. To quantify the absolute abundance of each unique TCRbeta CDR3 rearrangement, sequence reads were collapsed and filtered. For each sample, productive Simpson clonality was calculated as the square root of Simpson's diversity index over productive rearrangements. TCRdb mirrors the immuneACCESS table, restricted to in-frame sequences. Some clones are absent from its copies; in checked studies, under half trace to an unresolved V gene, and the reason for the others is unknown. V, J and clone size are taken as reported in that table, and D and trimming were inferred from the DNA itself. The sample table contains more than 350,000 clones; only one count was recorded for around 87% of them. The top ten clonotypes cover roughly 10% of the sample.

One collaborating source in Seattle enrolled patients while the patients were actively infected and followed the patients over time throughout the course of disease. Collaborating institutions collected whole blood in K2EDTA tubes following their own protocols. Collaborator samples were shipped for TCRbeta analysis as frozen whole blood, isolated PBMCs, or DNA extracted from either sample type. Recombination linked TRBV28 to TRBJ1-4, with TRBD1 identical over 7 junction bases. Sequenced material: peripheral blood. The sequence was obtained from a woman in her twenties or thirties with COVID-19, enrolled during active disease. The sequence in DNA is TGTGCCAGCAGTATGGGACAGTCAATTACTAATGAAAAACTGTTTTTT. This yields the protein CASSMGQSITNEKLFF.